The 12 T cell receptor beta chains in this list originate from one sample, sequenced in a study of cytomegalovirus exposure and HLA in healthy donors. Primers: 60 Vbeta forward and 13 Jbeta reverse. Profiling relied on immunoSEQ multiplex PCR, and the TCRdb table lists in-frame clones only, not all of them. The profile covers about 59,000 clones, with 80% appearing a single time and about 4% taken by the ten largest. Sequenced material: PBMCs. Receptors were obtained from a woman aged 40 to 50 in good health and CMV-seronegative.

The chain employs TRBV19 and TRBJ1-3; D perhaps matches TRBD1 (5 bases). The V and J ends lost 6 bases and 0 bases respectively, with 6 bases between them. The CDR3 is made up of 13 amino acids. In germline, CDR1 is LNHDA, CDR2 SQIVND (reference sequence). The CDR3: CASSQGSGNTIYF. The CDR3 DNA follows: TGTGCCAGTAGCCAGGGCTCTGGAAACACCATATATTTT.

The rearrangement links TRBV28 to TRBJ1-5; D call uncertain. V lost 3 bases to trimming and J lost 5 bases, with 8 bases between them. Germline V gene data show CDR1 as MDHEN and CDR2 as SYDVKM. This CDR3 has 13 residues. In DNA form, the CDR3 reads TGTGCCAGCAGTTTTAGGGAGGATCAGCCCCAGCATTTT. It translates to CASSFREDQPQHF.

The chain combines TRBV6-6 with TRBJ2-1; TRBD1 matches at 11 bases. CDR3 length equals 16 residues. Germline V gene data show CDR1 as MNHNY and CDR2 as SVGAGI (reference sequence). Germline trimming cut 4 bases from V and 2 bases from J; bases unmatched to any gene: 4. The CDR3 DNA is TGTGCCAGCAGTTTCGGGGACAGGGGGACCTACAATGAGCAGTTCTTC. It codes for CASSFGDRGTYNEQFF.

The CDR3 sequence: CASSLTGGNLETQYF. In nucleotides, the CDR3 is TGCGCCAGCAGCTTGACCGGGGGGAATTTAGAGACCCAGTACTTC. The V call is TRBV5-1, the J call TRBJ2-5; 7 bases are shared with TRBD2. The CDR3 length is 15 residues. Per germline, CDR1 SGHRS and CDR2 YFSETQ. The V gene end was trimmed by 1 base and the J gene end by 4 bases; junction bases not matched to a gene: 7.

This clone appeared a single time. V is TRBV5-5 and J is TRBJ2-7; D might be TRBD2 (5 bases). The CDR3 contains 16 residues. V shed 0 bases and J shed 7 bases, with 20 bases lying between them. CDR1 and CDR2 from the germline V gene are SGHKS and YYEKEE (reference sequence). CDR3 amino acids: CASSLAPVGSEGEQYF. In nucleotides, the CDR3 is TGTGCCAGCAGCTTGGCCCCAGTGGGGAGCGAAGGTGAGCAGTACTTC.

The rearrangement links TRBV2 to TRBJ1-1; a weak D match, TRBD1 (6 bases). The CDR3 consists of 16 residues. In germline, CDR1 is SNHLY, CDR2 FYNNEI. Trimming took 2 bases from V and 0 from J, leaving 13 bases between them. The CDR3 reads CASSEWAGEMNTEAFF. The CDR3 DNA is TGTGCCAGCAGTGAATGGGCAGGGGAGATGAACACTGAAGCTTTCTTT.

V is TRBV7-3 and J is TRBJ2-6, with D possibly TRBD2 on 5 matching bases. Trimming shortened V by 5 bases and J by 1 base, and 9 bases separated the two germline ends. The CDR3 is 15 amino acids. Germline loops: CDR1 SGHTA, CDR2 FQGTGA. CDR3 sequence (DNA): TGTGCCAGCAGCCCCGGACTGTCTGGGGCCAACGTCCTGACTTTC. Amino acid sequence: CASSPGLSGANVLTF.

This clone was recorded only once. This chain's CDR3 is CASSPASGWDNEQFF. For the CDR3, the DNA is TGCGCCAGCAGCCCGGCTAGCGGGTGGGACAATGAGCAGTTCTTC. The chain is built from TRBV5-1 and TRBJ2-1; the match to TRBD2 covers 8 bases. CDR3 length equals 15 residues. The ends lost 4 bases at V and 5 bases at J; junction bases unmatched: 8. The germline V gene has CDR1 SGHRS and CDR2 YFSETQ.

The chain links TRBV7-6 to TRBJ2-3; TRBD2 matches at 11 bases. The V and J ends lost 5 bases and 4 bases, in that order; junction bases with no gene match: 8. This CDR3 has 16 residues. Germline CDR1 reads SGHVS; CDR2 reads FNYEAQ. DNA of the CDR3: TGTGCCAGCAGCACCGGCCCGGGACTAGCGGCAGATACGCAGTATTTT. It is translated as CASSTGPGLAADTQYF.

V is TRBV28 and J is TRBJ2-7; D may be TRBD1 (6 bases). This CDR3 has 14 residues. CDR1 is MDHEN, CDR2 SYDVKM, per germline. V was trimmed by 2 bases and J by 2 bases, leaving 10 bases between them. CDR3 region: CASSLQGNPYEQYF. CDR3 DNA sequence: TGTGCCAGCAGTTTACAGGGGAATCCCTACGAGCAGTACTTC.

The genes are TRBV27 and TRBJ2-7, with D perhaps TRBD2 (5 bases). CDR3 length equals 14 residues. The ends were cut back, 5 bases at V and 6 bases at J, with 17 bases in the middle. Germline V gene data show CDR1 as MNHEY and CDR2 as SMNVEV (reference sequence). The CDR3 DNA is TGTGCCAGCAGTCCTTTGGGAGCCGTAGGCGAGCAGTACTTC. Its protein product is CASSPLGAVGEQYF.

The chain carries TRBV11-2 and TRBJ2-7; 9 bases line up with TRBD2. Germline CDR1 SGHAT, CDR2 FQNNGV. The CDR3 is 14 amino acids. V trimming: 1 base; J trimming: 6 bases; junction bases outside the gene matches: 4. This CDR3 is CASSLGASGIEQYF. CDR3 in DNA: TGTGCCAGCAGCTTAGGGGCTAGCGGGATCGAGCAGTACTTC.